The following is a T cell receptor beta chain sequence with its context. The antigen it binds to is not known. Base qualities are missing; no much larger clone stands one base away. This sample was included in a study of cytomegalovirus exposure and HLA in healthy donors (dated by TCRdb to the late 2010s). Concerning the study at large: In an earlier analysis of roughly 500 of the donors, approximately 300 Gb of sequence data and 90 million to 120 million unique TCR beta sequences from 150 million to 200 million T cells were reported. Rather than using new phenotypic data, the later analysis identified candidate immune exposures from TCR beta sequences and from how often those sequences occurred across donors. High-throughput TCR immunosequencing, statistical association of individual TCRs with disease status, and machine learning were combined to predict cytomegalovirus infection status. Donor age, sex, ethnicity and CMV serostatus were compiled alongside the repertoire data. Every repertoire in the discovery cohort had been generated on one and the same sequencing platform. In a later genetic analysis, genome-wide SNP genotypes for 398 of the 666 donors were used, and that subset was treated as a discovery cohort. To decide whether each TCR beta V gene segment behaved as functional or pseudogenic, an earlier analysis of over 500 of the donors relied on high-throughput TCR beta sequencing. The number of donors typed differed by locus, with roughly 620-640 for A, B, C, DRB1 and DQB1, more than 500 for DQA1, nearly 610 for DPA1, and some 440 for DPB1. About five DR-DQ haplotypes were treated as single units for association and clustering because of strong linkage in the cohort. Approximately 310 gigabases of sequencing data and approximately 91 million unique TCR sequences made up an early release that covered nearly 650 HLA-typed donors. To study patterns of TCR occurrence, a later analysis re-analyzed previously published TCR beta repertoires from around 700 donors and added high-resolution HLA genotyping. Along with the approximately 700-subject first cohort, a separate validation cohort of over a hundred different subjects was used. HLA typing covered class I and class II loci at four-digit resolution. Across 398 genotyped donors of the cohort, an average of about 250,000 unique TCR beta nucleotide sequences per donor were sequenced, and approximately 17% of those sequences were non-productive. The genetic ancestry cluster associated with self-reported Caucasian donors included over 80% of the roughly 390 genotyped donors. Using immunosequencing, the study profiled T cell repertoires from around 670 subjects and related those repertoires to cytomegalovirus serostatus. The study was designed to test whether signatures of past pathogen exposure could be identified by cataloging public T cell receptors.

Overall results and qualifications from the work: The study listed 150 to 200 TCR beta chains as associated with cytomegalovirus. According to a later analysis, most CMV-associated TCR beta chains appeared to be HLA-restricted, and the HLA associations seemed to be driven largely by CMV exposure. A later genetic analysis reported fewer N-insertions in productive TCRs among donors in an Asian-associated ancestry cluster than the roughly 690-donor mean. Several of the top co-occurrence clusters appeared to be linked to parvovirus B19, influenza, CMV and Epstein-Barr virus, according to a later analysis. A few of the identified cytomegalovirus-associated TCR beta chains were confirmed in vitro to be specific for cytomegalovirus antigens. In an earlier analysis of approximately 590 of the donors, most TCR beta V segments appeared in productive rearrangements about 90% or about 30% of the time, broadly matching IMGT annotations. An association between a missense DCLRE1C variant and V-gene and J-gene trimming of TCR beta chains was found in a later genetic analysis and replicated in an independent cohort. In a later analysis, the rate of TCR association differed among HLA loci, with DRB1 alleles having the most associated TCRs and HLA-C alleles having the fewest. When HLA alleles, especially DR and DQ, strongly co-occurred, TCR associations were difficult to assign to individual alleles. A further reported finding was that TCR beta sequences accurately predicted the HLA-A and HLA-B alleles for most subjects in the first cohort. Immune exposure information for the cohort was limited to CMV serostatus. A later analysis associated around 16,000 TCR beta sequences with specific HLA alleles at a false discovery rate of 0.05. The authors suggested that the approach could potentially be generalized to other disease states and immunological phenotypes. Only TCR beta chains were sequenced in this cohort, and the absence of alpha or paired-chain data limited detectable features. Some IMGT-functional V segments, including TRBV6-2 and TRBV6-3, could not be told apart with the 87-base-pair reads, so those segments were excluded. Because counts were too low, under 20 rarely observed V segments, including chromosome 9 orphons, were left out of the earlier analysis of 587 of the donors. In a later analysis, HLA-associated TCR beta chains showed more clonal expansion and lower generation probabilities than non-associated chains that were equally common. Across donors, most TCR sequences were observed very rarely, whereas some public TCRs were present in many individuals. The classifier was reported to diagnose cytomegalovirus status with high specificity and sensitivity in both the original cohort and the validation cohort. Because HLA typing was unavailable for some donors at each locus, only the typed subset was used in association tests. The presence/absence analyses assumed that sequencing depth was roughly uniform across donors, and that assumption may not be true. The sequencing pipeline was judged likely to have produced a cluster of highly shared sequence variants as a technical artifact. Correlated functional status among segregating V segments might reflect linkage disequilibrium, but an unknown experimental factor could not be ruled out.

The library relied on the immunoSEQ multiplex PCR assay. A mixture of 60 forward primers for TCR Vbeta segments and 13 reverse primers for TCR Jbeta segments was used in the multiplex PCR. The CDR3 region of rearranged TCR beta genes was amplified from genomic DNA with a multiplex PCR assay. The amplified TCR beta libraries were sequenced on the Illumina HiSeq System as 87-base-pair reads. Regarding the original processing steps: Across the roughly 600 repertoires, a later analysis counted tens of millions of unique TCR beta chains, around 11 million of which were shared by at least two donors. To remove PCR and sequencing errors, raw reads were error-corrected and collapsed into unique sequences using a nearest-neighbor algorithm that merged closely related sequences. Alignment of CDR3 sequences to IMGT reference sequences was used to assign V, D and J gene segments. Each retained sequence needed at least a six-nucleotide match to both a V gene segment and a J gene segment. Rearrangements were called productive when the CDR3 lacked stop codons and stayed in frame with V and J; all others were non-productive. Following IMGT convention, CDR3 was defined as the stretch from the second conserved V-encoded cysteine up to the conserved J-encoded phenylalanine. Sequences without an unambiguous match to a single V gene segment were excluded from the earlier analysis of 450 to 750 of the donors. In an earlier analysis of several hundred of the donors, V segments were called functional above 56.7% productive rearrangements and were called segregating when the between-donor standard deviation exceeded 5%. A statistical classification framework was built for diagnosing cytomegalovirus status from the catalog of TCR beta chain sequences. A later analysis assigned V and J genes by comparing TCR nucleotide sequences with IMGT/GENE-DB human TR gene sequences. Using the TCRdist pipeline, a later analysis assigned CDR3 sequences along with most-parsimonious VDJ recombination scenarios. In a later analysis, each TCR beta chain was defined by its CDR3 amino acid sequence together with its V-gene family, and reads lacking a unique V-gene family were excluded. To address suspected cross-contamination and a sequencing artifact, a later analysis removed several hundred highly shared, low-generation-probability nucleotide sequences. In a later analysis, a clonal expansion index was calculated for each public chain from normalized within-repertoire ranks of inferred template counts. In a later analysis, generation probabilities were computed using a VDJ recombination model fitted to out-of-frame rearrangements, and the results were checked against IGoR. In a later analysis, hypergeometric tests were used to score TCR-TCR, TCR-HLA and TCR-CMV co-occurrence, with a repertoire-size bias correction applied to TCR pairs. False discovery rates were estimated in a later analysis by permuting HLA or CMV assignments 20 times. In a later analysis, co-occurring TCRs were grouped using DBSCAN, with TCRdist sequence similarity added in when clustering inside HLA-allele-positive subsets. Co-occurrence clustering excluded repertoires with fewer than 30,000 or more than 120,000 public chains, plus five with anomalous nucleotide sharing. The table comes from immuneACCESS by way of TCRdb, which keeps in-frame sequences with V and J called. Part of the clones is missing from these tables; in studies checked, under half for an unresolved V gene and the rest for unknown reasons. Clonal size and the V and J genes are those of that table, whereas D and trimming came from the DNA. This sample holds approximately 40,000 clones; 70% to 85% were observed only once. Of the sample, over 9.5% falls within the top ten clones.

The cohort comprised 666 healthy bone marrow donors. At the time of sampling, every cohort member was nominally healthy, though immune exposures that went unrecorded were likely present. The donor was CMV seropositive and belonged to the group of 250 to 300 seropositive cohort members. A peripheral blood sample was collected from each donor, and TCR beta sequencing was performed on peripheral blood mononuclear cells. Genomic DNA was extracted from the blood cell samples with the Qiagen DNeasy Blood Extraction Kit. Taken from cysteine to phenylalanine, the CDR3 has 16 residues. Left in the record is the CDR3 DNA by itself, 48 bases read in frame from the first base. After removal of 3 bases from V and 7 bases from J, the junction retains 8 bases not matched to a gene. CDR1 MNHEY and CDR2 SVGAGI are derived from the germline V gene.

In this chain, TRBV6-5 is recombined with TRBJ2-3, with TRBD2 identical over 12 junction bases. The source material was PBMCs. The clonotype was recovered from a woman aged 18-29 years in good health and CMV-seropositive. In nucleotides, the sequence is TGTGCCAGCAGTTATAGGCTAGCGGGGGGGCGGTATACGCAGTATTTT. This translates into CASSYRLAGGRYTQYF.